Each of the 30 T cell receptor beta chains below was sequenced from the same sample in a study of blood T cell repertoires in COVID-19 (dated by TCRdb to about 2020). The library was prepared using the immunoSEQ multiplex PCR assay. TCRdb limited this immuneACCESS table to in-frame rearrangements with V and J called. A share of clones is missing; checked studies link under half to unresolved V genes, and the rest is unexplained. For this sample there are 45,000 to 65,000 clones; approximately 91% appear just once. The ten largest clones add up to about 26% of the sample. Sequencing was carried out using peripheral blood. All receptors come from a human donor in a cohort sampled during active COVID-19.

The gene calls are TRBV19 and TRBJ1-1, with D perhaps TRBD1 (6 bases). V lost 8 bases and J lost 1, with 20 bases in between. The CDR3 is 16 residues long. Germline V gene sequence: CDR1 LNHDA, CDR2 SQIVND (reference sequence). In nucleotides, the CDR3 is TGTGCCAGTTATAGCAGGGGCTGGGGTACGAACACTGAAGCTTTCTTT. Its translation: CASYSRGWGTNTEAFF.

The chain is built from TRBV18 and TRBJ1-3; 7 bases match TRBD1. The V segment lost 6 bases and the J segment 2 bases; nucleotides outside the gene matches: 4. The CDR3 has 14 amino acids. Germline CDR1 KGHSH, CDR2 LQKENI. CDR3: CASSSGGTGNTIYF. The DNA of the CDR3 is TGTGCCAGCTCGTCAGGGGGGACTGGAAACACCATATATTTT.

This sequence joins TRBV10-2 and TRBJ2-4, with D possibly TRBD2 on 5 matching bases. CDR3 size: 17 residues. Germline V gives CDR1 WSHSY, CDR2 SAAADI. Trimming cost V 5 bases and J 1 base, with 18 bases left between them. CDR3 sequence: CASSPDGEGLAKNIQYF. The CDR3 coding sequence is TGCGCCAGCAGTCCCGACGGGGAAGGTCTGGCCAAAAACATTCAGTACTTC.

The chain employs TRBV4-1 and TRBJ1-4; 8 nucleotides line up with TRBD1. The V and J ends lost 5 bases and 7 bases, in that order; junction bases with no gene match: 12. The CDR3 contains 16 residues. CDR1 and CDR2 from the germline V gene are MGHRA and YSYEKL. The CDR3 region has the DNA TGCGCCAGCAGCGTCTTGGGTGGGACAGGAAGTGAAAAACTGTTTTTT. It is translated as CASSVLGGTGSEKLFF.

The gene calls are TRBV29-1 and TRBJ2-1; 10 bases align to TRBD1. CDR1 is SQVTM and CDR2 is ANQGSEA in the germline V gene. The junction had 8 bases not matched to a gene; V was cut back by 3 bases and J by 6 bases. The CDR3 consists of 15 residues. Here the CDR3 DNA reads TGCAGCGTTGATTCCGGGACAGGGGCGGGCAATGAGCAGTTCTTC. Protein product: CSVDSGTGAGNEQFF.

The V gene is TRBV24-1, the J gene TRBJ1-2; 11 bases are a match to TRBD1. The CDR3 is made up of 15 amino acids. J was trimmed by 6 bases and V by 3 bases; bases with no gene match: 5. Germline V gives CDR1 KGHDR, CDR2 SFDVKD. CDR3 nucleotides: TGTGCCACCAGTGATGGGACAGGGGGAATCAATGGCTACACCTTC. This translates into CATSDGTGGINGYTF.

V and J are TRBV14 and TRBJ2-7; tentative D call: TRBD1 (6 bases). This CDR3 is built from 15 residues. The V gene lost 4 bases and the J gene lost 2 bases, with 15 bases spanning the gap. CDR1 is SGHDN and CDR2 is FVKESK in the germline V gene. The CDR3 region is CASSPWGQGTYEQYF. In DNA form, the CDR3 reads TGTGCCAGCAGCCCCTGGGGGCAGGGTACCTACGAGCAGTACTTC. The whole variable domain, filled in from reference TRBV14 and TRBJ2-7, reads EAGVTQFPSHSVIEKGQTVTLRCDPISGHDNLYWYRRVMGKEIKFLLHFVKESKQDESGMPNNRFLAERTGGTYSTLKVQPAELEDSGVYFCASSPWGQGTYEQYFGPGTRLTVT.

The chain couples TRBV7-6 to TRBJ2-1, with TRBD1 as a possible D gene (6 bases). The CDR3 is 13 residues long. V was shortened by 5 bases and J by 8 bases, with 13 bases between the two germline ends. Germline V lookup: CDR1 SGHVS, CDR2 FNYEAQ. The CDR3: CASSPRDKHEQFF. For the CDR3, the DNA is TGTGCCAGCAGCCCCCGGGACAAACATGAGCAGTTCTTC.

The V and J genes are TRBV6-1 and TRBJ1-4, with TRBD1 matching over 7 bases. Germline lookup yields CDR1 MNHNS and CDR2 SASEGT. The CDR3 extends over 15 amino acids. V trimming: 2 bases; J trimming: 8 bases; junction bases outside the gene matches: 8. The CDR3 DNA follows: TGTGCCAGCAGTGAATGGGGGCAGGGGGGAGAAAAACTGTTTTTT. This encodes CASSEWGQGGEKLFF.

Here the CDR3 reads CASSVGLNPGNEQFF. CDR3 DNA: TGTGCCAGCAGCGTAGGGCTTAACCCAGGGAATGAGCAGTTCTTC. This chain connects TRBV9 to TRBJ2-1; maybe TRBD1 (5 bases). The CDR3 runs 15 residues. CDR1 and CDR2 (germline): SGDLS, YYNGEE. Trimming took off 0 bases at V and 7 bases at J, with 14 bases between the two ends. The full variable domain, in which reference TRBV9 and TRBJ2-1 provide the parts outside the CDR3, is DSGVTQTPKHLITATGQRVTLRCSPRSGDLSVYWYQQSLDQGLQFLIQYYNGEERAKGNILERFSAQQFPDLHSELNLSSLELGDSALYFCASSVGLNPGNEQFFGPGTRLTVL.

V and J are TRBV27 and TRBJ2-3, with 14 bases identical to TRBD2. With 6 bases clipped from V and 6 bases from J, the junction kept 14 bases outside the gene matches. CDR1 and CDR2 from the germline V gene are MNHEY and SMNVEV (reference sequence). The CDR3 spans 18 residues. CDR3 nucleotide sequence: TGTGCCAGCAGCCCGACTAGCGGGAGGGCCCTTGGGGGTGATACGCAGTATTTT. Amino acid sequence: CASSPTSGRALGGDTQYF.

V and J are TRBV19 and TRBJ1-2; possibly TRBD1 for D (5 bases). This CDR3 comprises 14 residues. V lost 6 bases and J 4 bases, leaving 15 bases between the germline ends. Germline V gene sequence: CDR1 LNHDA, CDR2 SQIVND (reference sequence). Here the CDR3 reads CASRYQQEGYGYTF. The CDR3, as DNA: TGTGCCAGTAGGTATCAACAGGAGGGCTATGGCTACACCTTC.

The V and J genes are TRBV7-8 and TRBJ1-5; the D gene is possibly TRBD1 (5 bases). Germline-derived CDR1 and CDR2 are SGHVS and FQNEAQ. The CDR3 extends over 14 amino acids. V was trimmed by 1 base and J by 3 bases, leaving 7 bases between them. The DNA of the CDR3 is TGTGCCAGCAGCTTAGTGACAGACAATCAGCCCCAGCATTTT. It codes for CASSLVTDNQPQHF.

The rearrangement joins TRBV10-2 to TRBJ2-1, with 13 bases matching TRBD2. The CDR3 is 15 amino acids. V was pared by 6 bases and J by 10 bases, with 9 bases of the junction left unmatched. Germline V gives CDR1 WSHSY, CDR2 SAAADI. CDR3 amino acids: CASRGTSGGEREQFF. The CDR3 DNA follows: TGCGCCAGCAGAGGAACTAGCGGGGGGGAGAGGGAGCAGTTCTTC.

V gene TRBV30 combines with J gene TRBJ1-2; D call uncertain. This CDR3 contains 12 residues. Germline V CDR1 and CDR2: GTSNPN, SVGIG (reference sequence). V lost 4 bases and J lost 4, with 10 bases in between. CDR3 bases: TGTGCCTGGACCCTAGACCTCTATGGCTACACCTTC. This sequence encodes CAWTLDLYGYTF.

The chain employs TRBV2 and TRBJ2-2, with D possibly being TRBD1 (5 bases). Germline V CDR1 and CDR2: SNHLY, FYNNEI. CDR3 length equals 14 residues. Trimming removed 6 bases from V and 2 bases from J, with 10 bases in between. The CDR3 loop reads CASSGQRNTGELFF. The CDR3 bases are TGTGCCAGCAGCGGACAAAGAAACACCGGGGAGCTGTTTTTT.

The gene calls are TRBV9 and TRBJ2-5; TRBD2 matches 13 bases. The trim removed 0 bases at V and 5 bases at J, leaving 4 bases unmatched. Germline assignment: CDR1 SGDLS and CDR2 YYNGEE. This CDR3 has 16 residues. CDR3 bases: TGTGCCAGCAGCGTAGGAGGACTAGCGGGAGTCGAGACCCAGTACTTC. Translating gives CASSVGGLAGVETQYF. Supplemented by reference TRBV9 and TRBJ2-5, the full variable domain reads DSGVTQTPKHLITATGQRVTLRCSPRSGDLSVYWYQQSLDQGLQFLIQYYNGEERAKGNILERFSAQQFPDLHSELNLSSLELGDSALYFCASSVGGLAGVETQYFGPGTRLLVL.

The chain employs TRBV7-6 and TRBJ1-3; D might be TRBD1 (6 bases). Between the trimmed V and J ends, which lost 4 bases and 0 bases, there was a span of 13 bases. Germline CDR1 and CDR2: SGHVS and FNYEAQ. The CDR3 covers 16 residues. CDR3 protein: CASSSQGTLSGNTIYF. For the CDR3, the DNA is TGTGCCAGCAGCTCTCAGGGGACACTCTCTGGAAACACCATATATTTT.

In this sample, this clone turned up once. The chain combines TRBV9 with TRBJ2-2; 8 nucleotides line up with TRBD1. The CDR3 consists of 16 residues. V shed 0 bases and J 0 bases; nucleotides not matched to a gene: 1. Germline lookup yields CDR1 SGDLS and CDR2 YYNGEE. CDR3 residues: CASSVATGANTGELFF. CDR3 nucleotides: TGTGCCAGCAGCGTAGCGACAGGGGCGAACACCGGGGAGCTGTTTTTT.

The chain has TRBV5-1 and TRBJ1-1, with D perhaps matching TRBD1 (6 bases). The germline V gene has CDR1 SGHRS and CDR2 YFSETQ. Deletions cut 4 bases from V and 3 bases from J, with 13 bases between. The CDR3 has 14 amino acids. This CDR3 is CASSTQGRDTEAFF. Written as DNA, the CDR3 is TGCGCCAGCAGCACCCAGGGGAGGGACACTGAAGCTTTCTTT.

The chain joins TRBV25-1 to TRBJ2-5, with a possible D match to TRBD2 (5 bases). Germline values: CDR1 MGHDK, CDR2 SYGVNS. V gave up 7 bases and J gave up 4 bases, with 10 bases separating them. The CDR3 extends over 12 amino acids. The CDR3 loop is CASTPGSETQYF. In DNA form, the CDR3 reads TGTGCCAGCACTCCGGGGTCAGAGACCCAGTACTTC.

The V call is TRBV3-1 (or the pseudogene TRBV3-2), the J call TRBJ1-6; D gene unclear. This CDR3 spans 16 amino acids. The V gene's germline CDR1 is LGHDT and CDR2 YNNKEL (reference sequence). V was pared by 4 bases and J by 4 bases, with 14 bases between. CDR3 sequence: CASSPYGSIYNSPLHF. The CDR3 region has the DNA TGTGCCAGCAGCCCCTACGGGTCAATTTATAATTCACCCCTCCACTTT.

V usage is TRBV3-1 (or the pseudogene TRBV3-2) and J usage is TRBJ1-1; D gene uncertain. Germline V gene data show CDR1 as LGHDT and CDR2 as YNNKEL (reference sequence). The CDR3 is made up of 15 amino acids. V lost 0 bases, J lost 0 bases, and 8 bases lay in between. This CDR3 is CASSQDRQMNTEAFF. DNA of the CDR3: TGTGCCAGCAGCCAAGATCGACAAATGAACACTGAAGCTTTCTTT.

The rearrangement joins TRBV6-1 to TRBJ1-2; 7 positions match TRBD1. The germline CDR1 and CDR2 sequences are MNHNS and SASEGT. CDR3 length: 14 residues. The junction had 6 bases not matched to a gene; V was cut back by 2 bases and J by 6 bases. For the CDR3, the DNA is TGTGCCAGCAGTGAAAGGCAGGGGGACGATGGCTACACCTTC. Translation gives CASSERQGDDGYTF.

The CDR3 spells CASSLSGGSEQFF. CDR3 coding DNA: TGTGCCAGCAGCCTTAGCGGGGGGAGTGAGCAGTTCTTC. The chain has TRBV12-3 or TRBV12-4 and TRBJ2-1; 10 bases are shared with TRBD2. This CDR3 spans 13 amino acids. Trimming took 6 bases from V and 9 from J; bases not matched to a gene: 5.

DNA of the CDR3: TGTGCCAGCAGCGTCAGGAGCGGGAGCTCCTACGAGCAGTACGTC. It specifies CASSVRSGSSYEQYV. This chain connects TRBV11-3 to TRBJ2-7, with 8 bases fitting TRBD2. Germline values: CDR1 SGHNT, CDR2 YENEEA. V dropped 5 bases and J dropped 0; count of bases not matched to a gene: 6. The CDR3 extends over 15 amino acids.

The chain joins TRBV30 to TRBJ1-3; the match to TRBD1 covers 8 bases. Germline V gene sequence: CDR1 GTSNPN, CDR2 SVGIG (reference sequence). Trimming at V came to 2 bases and at J to 2 bases, leaving 8 bases not matched to a gene. CDR3 size: 16 residues. This CDR3 reads CAWSPGTGGTGNTIYF. CDR3 bases: TGTGCCTGGAGTCCCGGGACAGGTGGGACTGGAAACACCATATATTTT.

This clone was recorded once. V is TRBV3-1 (or the pseudogene TRBV3-2) and J is TRBJ2-2; 10 nucleotides agree with TRBD2. Germline CDR1 and CDR2: LGHDT and YNNKEL (reference sequence). The CDR3 length is 17 residues. V shed 4 bases, J shed 7 bases, and the junction held 12 bases outside the gene matches. CDR3: CASSPRGAGGPGGELFF. In nucleotides, the CDR3 is TGTGCCAGCAGCCCCCGGGGAGCGGGGGGGCCTGGCGGGGAGCTGTTTTTT.

The V and J genes are TRBV12-3 or TRBV12-4 and TRBJ2-2; D is possibly TRBD2 (5 bases). The CDR3 runs 13 residues. The V and J ends lost 7 bases and 7 bases respectively, with 13 bases between them. In nucleotides, the CDR3 is TGTGCCAGCACTCAGAATGAGGGCGGGGAGCTGTTTTTT. Its translation: CASTQNEGGELFF.

This clone was recorded a few times. The chain has TRBV5-4 and TRBJ2-7; maybe TRBD1 (5 bases). Trimming took off 3 bases at V and 3 bases at J, with 10 bases between the two ends. Germline loops: CDR1 SGHNT, CDR2 YYREEE (reference sequence). The CDR3 runs 13 residues. The CDR3 DNA reads TGTGCCAGCAGCTCACCGACAGTCTACGAGCAGTACTTC. It is translated as CASSSPTVYEQYF.